The rows below give T cell receptor beta chains drawn from one sample of a study of blood T cell repertoires in COVID-19. TCRdb's copy holds only in-frame clones and misses some; the assay was immunoSEQ multiplex PCR. The table has some 64,000 clones, 55% to 75% seen once; the top ten hold about 5%. Sequencing was performed on peripheral blood. These receptors originate from a woman aged 70-85 years with COVID-19, enrolled during active disease. Both conserved end residues are part of each CDR3. The D gene is left open where the match is weak. Clone size is stated in some rows and not others, as once, few, many or a class when expanded.

V gene,J gene,clone size,D gene,CDR3 DNA,CDR3 protein
TRBV29-1,TRBJ1-2,few,NA,TGCAGCGTTGATTCGAGGGAGTATGGCTACACCTTC,CSVDSREYGYTF
TRBV25-1,TRBJ1-1,NA,TRBD1,TGTGCCAGCAGTGAGACAGGGATGGAAACTGAAGCTTTCTTT,CASSETGMETEAFF
TRBV6-5,TRBJ2-2,NA,TRBD1,TGTGCCAGCAGTAGGGAAGGGGGCCGCACCGGGGAGCTGTTTTTT,CASSREGGRTGELFF
TRBV28,TRBJ1-5,NA,TRBD1,TGTGCCAGCAGTTCCCGGACAGGGGAGAGCAATCAGCCCCAGCATTTT,CASSSRTGESNQPQHF
TRBV5-5,TRBJ2-2,NA,TRBD2,TGTGCCAGCAGACTAGCGGGAGGTCCGAACACCGGGGAGCTGTTTTTT,CASRLAGGPNTGELFF
TRBV19,TRBJ1-1,NA,TRBD1,TGTGCCAGTAGTATTATTCGACAGGGCCCGAACACTGAAGCTTTCTTT,CASSIIRQGPNTEAFF
TRBV7-8,TRBJ1-1,few,TRBD1,TGTGCCAGCAGCCCAGGGGGGAACACTGAAGCTTTCTTT,CASSPGGNTEAFF
TRBV3-1/TRBV3-2,TRBJ2-3,NA,NA,TGTGCCAGCAGCCAAGTCTGGACTAGCACAGATACGCAGTATTTT,CASSQVWTSTDTQYF
TRBV7-2,TRBJ2-3,NA,TRBD1,TGTGCCAGCAGCTTAGCCGGGGACAGGGTCACAGATACGCAGTATTTT,CASSLAGDRVTDTQYF
TRBV7-2,TRBJ2-6,NA,NA,TGTGCCAGCAGCTTAATTAGCTCTGGGGCCAACGTCCTGACTTTC,CASSLISSGANVLTF
TRBV5-1,TRBJ2-3,NA,TRBD1,TGCGCCAGCAGCTTGGCCAGGGGGCAGACAGATACGCAGTATTTT,CASSLARGQTDTQYF
TRBV5-6,TRBJ1-1,NA,TRBD1,TGTGCCAGCAGCCCAGGGACAGGGGGAGCTGAAGCTTTCTTT,CASSPGTGGAEAFF
TRBV5-5,TRBJ1-2,NA,NA,TGTGCCAGCAGCAGCCGACAGAACTATGGCTACACCTTC,CASSSRQNYGYTF
TRBV5-1,TRBJ2-7,NA,TRBD2,TGCGCCAGCAGCAGCGGGGGGTACTCCTACGAGCAGTACTTC,CASSSGGYSYEQYF
TRBV7-8,TRBJ1-1,NA,TRBD1,TGTGCCAGCAGCTTGACAGGGCCCACTGAAGCTTTCTTT,CASSLTGPTEAFF
TRBV27,TRBJ2-3,few,NA,TGTGCCAGCTCCGTTATTACTAGCACAGATACGCAGTATTTT,CASSVITSTDTQYF
TRBV10-3,TRBJ2-7,once,TRBD1,TGTGCCTGCCGGGACAGGGGCTACGAGCAGTACTTC,CACRDRGYEQYF
TRBV9,TRBJ1-1,few,NA,TGTGCCAGCAGCCCTCGGGCCGGACATTTGAACACTGAAGCTTTCTTT,CASSPRAGHLNTEAFF
TRBV9,TRBJ2-7,once,NA,TGTGCCAGCAGTGGGCCCATGGGTGGCGAGCAGTACTTC,CASSGPMGGEQYF
TRBV4-1,TRBJ1-1,NA,NA,TGCGCCAGCAGGACAGACGTGGGGACTTTGAACACTGAAGCTTTCTTT,CASRTDVGTLNTEAFF
TRBV3-1/TRBV3-2,TRBJ1-1,NA,TRBD1,TGTGCCAGCAGCCCAGCGACAGGGGTATTCGCTGAAGCTTTCTTT,CASSPATGVFAEAFF
TRBV5-1,TRBJ1-1,NA,NA,TGCGCCAGCAGCTTCGCATCCTCGGGGAACACTGAAGCTTTCTTT,CASSFASSGNTEAFF
TRBV19,TRBJ1-6,NA,NA,TGTGCCAGTCGTACAGACAGAAATTCACCCCTCCACTTT,CASRTDRNSPLHF
TRBV7-6,TRBJ1-2,few,TRBD1,TGTGCCAGCAGCTCAAGGACAGGGGGTGGCGGAGGCTACACCTTC,CASSSRTGGGGGYTF
TRBV6-5,TRBJ1-5,NA,NA,TGTGCCAGCAGGGCGGGTCAGCCCCAGCATTTT,CASRAGQPQHF
TRBV24-1,TRBJ1-5,NA,NA,TGTGCCACCAGTGGCGCCGGGGGGAGGGGGCAGCCCCAGCATTTT,CATSGAGGRGQPQHF
TRBV5-4,TRBJ2-1,NA,TRBD2,TGTGCCAGCACCCCAGCGGGGGGCGCAGTCGATGAGCAGTTCTTC,CASTPAGGAVDEQFF
TRBV7-8,TRBJ2-7,NA,NA,TGTGCCAGCAGCCCGTCCTACGAGCAGTACTTC,CASSPSYEQYF
TRBV5-6,TRBJ2-3,once,NA,TGTGCCAGCAGCTTGTTAGGGGTCGGCGATACGCAGTATTTT,CASSLLGVGDTQYF
TRBV28,TRBJ1-3,NA,NA,TGTGCCAGCAGTGCCGAGACTCAGGGAAACACCATATATTTT,CASSAETQGNTIYF
TRBV14,TRBJ2-1,NA,TRBD2,TGTGCCAGCAGCCCCCTCTTCGGGACTAGCGCCCACAATGAGCAGTTCTTC,CASSPLFGTSAHNEQFF
TRBV6-1,TRBJ2-3,NA,TRBD2,TGTGCCAGCAGTGAAGCCACTAGCGGGGGGGCATCTACGCAGTATTTT,CASSEATSGGASTQYF
TRBV4-1,TRBJ2-7,NA,NA,TGCGCCAGCAGCCAGAACTTTGCCGAGCAGTACTTC,CASSQNFAEQYF
TRBV6-2/TRBV6-3,TRBJ1-2,few,NA,TGTGCCAGCAGTTCGGAGCGAAAATTTAACTATGGCTACACCTTC,CASSSERKFNYGYTF
TRBV21-1,TRBJ1-2,NA,NA,TGTGCCAGCAGCAAAGAGAGGACAGGGACTAACTATGGCTACACCTTC,CASSKERTGTNYGYTF
TRBV2,TRBJ1-2,NA,NA,TGTGCCAGCAACGTAGACAGGCTCCTCGGCTACACCTTC,CASNVDRLLGYTF
TRBV19,TRBJ1-1,NA,NA,TGTGCCAGTAGTACCGGACTGCTCACTGAAGCTTTCTTT,CASSTGLLTEAFF
TRBV15,TRBJ1-1,NA,NA,TGTGCCACCAGCAGAGATTCGGCCGGGGACACTGAAGCTTTCTTT,CATSRDSAGDTEAFF
TRBV18,TRBJ2-5,NA,TRBD2,TGTGCCAGCCAGACCGGACTAGCGGTACAAGAGACCCAGTACTTC,CASQTGLAVQETQYF
TRBV5-1,TRBJ2-4,NA,TRBD2,TGCGCCAGCAGCCTAGCGGTGGGTCAAAACATTCAGTACTTC,CASSLAVGQNIQYF
TRBV3-1/TRBV3-2,TRBJ1-5,NA,NA,TGTGCCAGCAGCTGGGGGCAGTCCCCCCAGCATTTT,CASSWGQSPQHF
TRBV7-8,TRBJ1-1,few,NA,TGTGCCAGCAGCTTAATCCGGGTCGGTCCAATGAACACTGAAGCTTTCTTT,CASSLIRVGPMNTEAFF